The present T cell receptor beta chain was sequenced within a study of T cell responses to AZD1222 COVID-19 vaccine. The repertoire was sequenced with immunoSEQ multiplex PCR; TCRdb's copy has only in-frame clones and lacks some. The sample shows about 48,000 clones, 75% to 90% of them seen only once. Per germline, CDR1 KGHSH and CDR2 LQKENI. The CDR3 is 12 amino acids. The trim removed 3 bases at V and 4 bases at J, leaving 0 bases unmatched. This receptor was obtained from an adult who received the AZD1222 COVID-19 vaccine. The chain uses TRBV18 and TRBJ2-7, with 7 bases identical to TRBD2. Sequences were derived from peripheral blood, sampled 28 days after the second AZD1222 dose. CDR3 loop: CASSPGGYEQYF. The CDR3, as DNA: TGTGCCAGCTCACCGGGGGGGTACGAGCAGTACTTC.